Below are 5 T cell receptor beta chains sequenced from a single sample in a study of T-cell reconstitution after alpha-beta-depleted transplantation in children. Researchers prepared the TCRbeta library using unique molecular identifiers, the study reports. Via MiXCR, TCRdb re-called the PCR reads, giving one row per CDR3 protein. Counted here are fewer than 550,000 distinct CDR3 sequences, about 10% occurring once; the ten biggest clones make up around 13%. Here the sequenced sample was PBMCs, mostly from graft donor cells, taken 180 days after TCRalphabeta/CD19-depleted stem cell transplant. Receptors were obtained from a female patient aged 2-10 years who had a stem cell transplant for aplastic anemia, so the T cells may come from the graft donor.

This clonotype was counted only a few times. This chain uses TRBV4-3 with TRBJ1-2, with a tentative D call TRBD1 (5 bases). CDR1 and CDR2 from the germline V gene are LGHNA and YSLEER. V was shortened by 4 bases and J by 4 bases, with 19 bases between the two germline ends. CDR3 length: 16 amino acids. The CDR3 loop reads CASSLKPAGTSYGYTF. Written as DNA, the CDR3 is TGCGCCAGCAGCCTAAAGCCGGCCGGGACCTCCTATGGCTACACCTTC.

In this sample, this clonotype turned up a few times. The V and J genes are TRBV7-3 and TRBJ2-1, with TRBD2 matching over 15 bases. After removal of 0 bases from V and 5 bases from J, the junction contained 2 bases not matched to a gene. Germline assignment: CDR1 SGHTA and CDR2 FQGTGA. This CDR3 region has 17 residues. The CDR3 region is CASSLTGLAGGNNEQFF. The CDR3 DNA is TGTGCCAGCAGCTTAACTGGACTAGCGGGAGGGAACAATGAGCAGTTCTTC.

The chain's CDR3 is CASSIPSAGELFF. As DNA, the CDR3 is TGTGCCAGTAGTATTCCCAGCGCCGGGGAGCTGTTTTTT. J is TRBJ2-2 and V is TRBV19; no firm D call. Trimming left V 3 bases short and J 6 bases short, with 8 bases between. This CDR3 has 13 residues. The V gene's germline CDR1 is LNHDA and CDR2 SQIVND (reference sequence). Drawing the rest from reference TRBV19 and TRBJ2-2, the complete variable domain is DGGITQSPKYLFRKEGQNVTLSCEQNLNHDAMYWYRQDPGQGLRLIYYSQIVNDFQKGDIAEGYSVSREKKESFPLTVTSAQKNPTAFYLCASSIPSAGELFFGEGSRLTVL.

This clonotype came up a few times. The rearrangement links TRBV19 to TRBJ2-3; D is unresolved. This CDR3 is 12 amino acids long. Trimming pared 10 bases from V and 0 bases from J, leaving 8 bases between. Germline loops: CDR1 LNHDA, CDR2 SQIVND (reference sequence). The CDR3 is CATTASTDTQYF. The CDR3 bases are TGTGCCACCACGGCTAGCACAGATACGCAGTATTTT.

The chain carries TRBV29-1 and TRBJ2-7; 8 bases are shared with TRBD1. The germline V gene encodes CDR1 SQVTM and CDR2 ANQGSEA. This CDR3 has 14 amino acids. V gave up 2 bases and J gave up 6 bases; unmatched junction bases: 9. The CDR3 region has the DNA TGCAGCGTTGAAAGGAGGGACAGGCCCAGCGAGCAGTACTTC. It codes for CSVERRDRPSEQYF.